One and the same sample provided the 20 T cell receptor beta chains below, sequenced in a study of blood T cells in healthy people across ages. Primed by a sample-barcoded 5' primer and a J-beta primer mix, a second PCR proceeded for roughly 6 to 12 cycles. TCRdb reprocessed the 5' RACE reads with MiXCR, giving one entry per CDR3 protein. This sample has roughly 720,000 distinct CDR3 sequences, with roughly 50% found just once. Sample: blood. These receptors came from a man older than 75 in good health.

The V call is TRBV20-1, the J call TRBJ1-5, with D tentatively TRBD1 (5 bases). Germline CDR1 reads DFQATT; CDR2 reads SNEGSKA (reference sequence). V lost 6 bases to trimming and J lost 1 base, with 13 bases between them. The CDR3 loop spans 14 amino acids. CDR3 in amino acids: CSALDSSSNQPQHF. CDR3 coding DNA: TGCAGTGCCCTCGACAGTTCAAGCAATCAGCCCCAGCATTTT.

The V call is TRBV12-3 or TRBV12-4, the J call TRBJ1-5, with TRBD1 matching over 7 bases. J was trimmed by 2 bases and V by 6 bases; bases with no gene match: 7. This CDR3 region has 15 residues. The CDR3, as DNA: TGTGCCAGCAGCCGAGGGGGCGCGGGCAATCAGCCCCAGCATTTT. This encodes CASSRGGAGNQPQHF.

In its sample, this clonotype was seen a few times. The genes are TRBV7-3 and TRBJ2-4; 12 nucleotides agree with TRBD2. The CDR3 runs 15 residues. The trim removed 5 bases at V and 13 bases at J, leaving 12 bases unmatched. CDR1 is SGHTA, CDR2 FQGTGA, per germline. CDR3 residues: CASSPGLAGWNEQYF. The CDR3 DNA reads TGTGCCAGCAGCCCCGGACTAGCGGGATGGAATGAGCAGTACTTC.

This clonotype was seen a few times. At one boundary the junction diverges from the germline segment, which might be a read error. The chain carries TRBV2 and TRBJ1-6; D gene unclear. The CDR3 spans 14 residues. From germline, CDR1 is SNHLY and CDR2 FYNNEI. The CDR3 DNA sequence: TGTGCCAGCACTGTCACAGCGATTAATTCACCCCACCACTTT. It encodes CASTVTAINSPHHF.

This sequence joins TRBV7-8 and TRBJ2-5; D may be TRBD2 (6 bases). The germline V and J ends were trimmed by 5 bases and 2 bases, with 21 bases remaining between them. The germline CDR1 and CDR2 sequences are SGHVS and FQNEAQ. This CDR3 is built from 17 residues. The CDR3 spells CASSVPETGGNQETQYF. The CDR3 region has the DNA TGTGCCAGCAGCGTTCCCGAGACTGGGGGGAATCAAGAGACCCAGTACTTC. Full variable domain (remainder filled in from reference TRBV7-8 and TRBJ2-5): GAGVSQSPRYKVAKRGQDVALRCDPISGHVSLFWYQQALGQGPEFLTYFQNEAQLDKSGLPSDRFFAERPEGSVSTLKIQRTQQEDSAVYLCASSVPETGGNQETQYFGPGTRLLVL.

The chain couples TRBV11-2 to TRBJ2-1; 11 bases align to TRBD2. Germline values: CDR1 SGHAT, CDR2 FQNNGV. V shed 5 bases, J shed 7 bases, and the junction held 7 bases outside the gene matches. The length of the CDR3 is 15 residues. CDR3 loop: CASSPTRTSGNEQFF. The CDR3 bases are TGTGCCAGCAGCCCTACTAGGACTAGCGGGAATGAGCAGTTCTTC.

The rearrangement links TRBV6-5 to TRBJ2-1; 9 nucleotides agree with TRBD2. The V gene end was trimmed by 8 bases and the J gene end by 12 bases; junction bases not matched to a gene: 14. The CDR3 is 14 amino acids. Germline loops: CDR1 MNHEY, CDR2 SVGAGI. The CDR3 nucleotides are TGTGCCAGCGGTCGTATAGCGGGAGTTGGGGGGCAGTTCTTC. This sequence encodes CASGRIAGVGGQFF.

The rearrangement joins TRBV6-1 to TRBJ2-7; 8 bases align to TRBD1. V dropped 6 bases and J dropped 2; count of bases not matched to a gene: 9. Germline CDR1 MNHNS, CDR2 SASEGT. This CDR3 has 15 amino acids. The CDR3 DNA is TGTGCCAGCAGACGGGGGACAGGAGCCCCCTACGAGCAGTACTTC. This gives the protein CASRRGTGAPYEQYF.

This clonotype was recorded once. A much larger clone lies one base from this, so it may be a read error. V gene TRBV29-1 combines with J gene TRBJ1-2; 8 bases map to TRBD1. Germline V gene sequence: CDR1 SQVTM, CDR2 ANQGSEA. The length of the CDR3 is 12 residues. The CDR3 spells CSIEDRVYGYTF. In DNA form, the CDR3 reads TGCAGCATTGAGGACAGGGTATATGGCTACACCTTC. The full variable domain, its missing parts supplied by reference TRBV29-1 and TRBJ1-2, is SAVISQKPSRDICQRGTSLTIQCQVDSQVTMMFWYRQQPGQSLTLIATANQGSEATYESGFVIDKFPISRPNLTFSTLTVSNMSPEDSSIYLCSIEDRVYGYTFGSGTRLTVV.

This clonotype was observed a few times. The CDR3 protein is CASNQGVHEQYF. CDR3 bases: TGTGCCAGCAACCAGGGGGTCCACGAGCAGTACTTC. This chain joins TRBV2 and TRBJ2-5; 7 nucleotides agree with TRBD1. The end of the DNA aligns better with TRBJ2-7, so the J call may be wrong. Germline CDR1 is SNHLY and CDR2 is FYNNEI. The CDR3 has 12 residues.

The chain joins TRBV5-1 to TRBJ2-3, with D perhaps matching TRBD2 (6 bases). Trimming shortened V by 2 bases and J by 0 bases, and 16 bases separated the two germline ends. The CDR3 has 17 amino acids. Germline loops: CDR1 SGHRS, CDR2 YFSETQ. This CDR3 reads CASSLLRDRRSTDTQYF. Written as DNA, the CDR3 is TGCGCCAGCAGCTTACTGCGGGATAGAAGAAGCACAGATACGCAGTATTTT.

The genes are TRBV3-1 and TRBJ2-7, with a possible D match to TRBD1 (5 bases). The germline CDR1 and CDR2 sequences are LGHDT and YNNKEL (reference sequence). The V end was cut by 7 bases, the J end by 0 bases, with 16 bases between. CDR3 size: 15 residues. CDR3 loop: CASTLTPTVSYEQYF. CDR3 nucleotides: TGTGCCAGCACCCTGACTCCGACAGTCTCCTACGAGCAGTACTTC.

This clonotype was picked up a small number of times. The chain carries TRBV9 and TRBJ1-2; perhaps TRBD1 as D (6 bases). Per germline, CDR1 SGDLS and CDR2 YYNGEE. The CDR3 contains 18 residues. V was clipped by 4 bases and J by 0 bases, with 22 bases between them. In DNA form, the CDR3 reads TGTGCCAGCAGCATCAACCCAGGGGACCTCTCAGCTAACTATGGCTACACCTTC. It is translated as CASSINPGDLSANYGYTF. Full variable domain (outside the CDR3, taken from reference TRBV9 and TRBJ1-2): DSGVTQTPKHLITATGQRVTLRCSPRSGDLSVYWYQQSLDQGLQFLIQYYNGEERAKGNILERFSAQQFPDLHSELNLSSLELGDSALYFCASSINPGDLSANYGYTFGSGTRLTVV.

CDR3 region: CASSTQTGGLGRQYF. The CDR3 coding sequence is TGTGCCAGCAGCACTCAGACAGGGGGCTTGGGTAGGCAGTACTTC. The chain links TRBV9 to TRBJ2-5; 10 nucleotides line up with TRBD1. Germline CDR1 and CDR2: SGDLS and YYNGEE. The CDR3 is made up of 15 amino acids. The junction had 14 bases not matched to a gene; V was cut back by 4 bases and J by 11 bases.

The gene calls are TRBV28 and TRBJ2-3, with 9 bases matching TRBD2. The CDR3 consists of 17 residues. In germline, CDR1 is MDHEN, CDR2 SYDVKM. Trimming removed 2 bases from V and 3 bases from J; junction bases left unmatched: 9. DNA of the CDR3: TGTGCCAGCAGTTTAGTCGTAGCGGGAGAAGGTACAGATACGCAGTATTTT. Protein sequence: CASSLVVAGEGTDTQYF.

This clonotype has just a few counts. A clone one base away is much larger, so this may be a read error. The gene calls are TRBV9 and TRBJ2-5; no clear D. The V gene's germline CDR1 is SGDLS and CDR2 YYNGEE. Trimming shortened V by 0 bases and J by 11 bases, and 17 bases separated the two germline ends. There are 14 residues in the CDR3. As DNA, the CDR3 is TGTGCCAGCAGCGTAGCTGGTAGCTCCTACGCGCAGTACTTC. Its translation is CASSVAGSSYAQYF.

The V call is TRBV7-2, the J call TRBJ2-5, with TRBD1 matching over 8 bases. Germline loops: CDR1 SGHTA, CDR2 FQGNSA. This CDR3 spans 13 amino acids. The V and J ends lost 11 bases and 5 bases, in that order; junction bases with no gene match: 10. The CDR3 here is CASSPGGRETQYF. The CDR3 coding sequence is TGTGCCTCCAGTCCAGGGGGCAGGGAGACCCAGTACTTC. Full variable domain (outside the CDR3, taken from reference TRBV7-2 and TRBJ2-5): GAGVSQSPSNKVTEKGKDVELRCDPISGHTALYWYRQSLGQGLEFLIYFQGNSAPDKSGLPSDRFSAERTGGSVSTLTIQRTQQEDSAVYLCASSPGGRETQYFGPGTRLLVL.

The genes are TRBV5-1 and TRBJ2-3; 7 positions match TRBD1. The germline gives CDR1 SGHRS, CDR2 YFSETQ. With 3 bases clipped from V and 3 bases from J, the junction kept 7 bases outside the gene matches. This CDR3 has 15 amino acids. This CDR3 reads CASSSGDRTTDTQYF. The CDR3 coding sequence is TGCGCCAGCAGCTCCGGGGACAGAACTACAGATACGCAGTATTTT.

The V gene is TRBV5-4, the J gene TRBJ2-7; D is unresolved. V was pared by 0 bases and J by 2 bases, with 9 bases between. CDR3 length equals 14 residues. The germline V gene has CDR1 SGHNT and CDR2 YYREEE (reference sequence). This CDR3 reads CASSLEPETYEQYF. In DNA, the CDR3 is TGTGCCAGCAGCTTGGAACCGGAAACCTACGAGCAGTACTTC.

This sequence joins TRBV5-4 and TRBJ2-7, with TRBD2 identical over 7 bases. Germline CDR1 reads SGHNT; CDR2 reads YYREEE (reference sequence). The CDR3 extends over 14 amino acids. V was clipped by 5 bases and J by 7 bases; unmatched bases: 12. The chain's CDR3 is CASREAGSYNEQYF. The DNA for the CDR3 is TGTGCCAGCAGGGAAGCGGGATCCTACAATGAGCAGTACTTC.